Listed below are T cell receptor beta chains from one sample, sequenced in a study of cytomegalovirus exposure and HLA in healthy donors. This table comes from immunoSEQ multiplex PCR, and its TCRdb copy is limited to in-frame clones, with some not included. The data show fewer than 130,000 clones, around 80% seen once. Sequenced input: PBMCs. These receptors all come from a woman aged 40 to 49 in good health and CMV-seronegative. The CDR3 runs from the conserved cysteine through the conserved F or W. D genes are given only for firm matches.

CASSVRGLPTDTQYF,TRBD2,TRBV2
CASSLAMNTEAFF,NA,TRBV7-9
CASSRQAQETQYF,NA,TRBV7-2
CASSLKGQALWGYTF,TRBD1,TRBV28
CASGGYDQSEQYF,NA,TRBV5-1
CASSLSGANEQFF,NA,TRBV11-2
CASSQYSGYEQYF,NA,TRBV4-2
CASSQDWSSGGRSTGELFF,NA,TRBV4-1
CAISDWGQGDMNTEAFF,TRBD1,TRBV10-3
CASSPVSGQETQYF,NA,TRBV18
CASSFLGTEGTSEAFF,TRBD1,TRBV27
CASSLGGQGTQYF,NA,TRBV5-6
CASSSRTSGIRYGANVLTF,TRBD2,TRBV5-6
CASSPTGGNIYEQYF,TRBD1,TRBV5-5
CASSSAGLAGVEETQYF,TRBD2,TRBV11-2
CAWKGQGAYEQYF,TRBD1,TRBV30
CASCDRGVRYEQYF,TRBD1,TRBV6-1
CASLPRTGAENTEAFF,TRBD1,TRBV5-1
CASSEWRRDGYTF,NA,TRBV25-1
CASSLAGGDHEQYF,TRBD1,TRBV5-1
CASSLTRGNERFF,NA,TRBV27
CASNIGGANQPQHF,NA,TRBV19
CASSPGTGPNEQFF,TRBD1,TRBV6-1
CASSQVRQSFPTNEKLFF,NA,TRBV14
CASSQGLNQPQHF,NA,TRBV4-3
CASSTRQAEKGTPYEQYF,NA,TRBV19
CASSLDPRSGYTF,NA,TRBV11-2
CASSLLAGAGYRQETQYF,TRBD2,TRBV28
CSAAGAFGYNEQFF,NA,TRBV29-1
CAWDISGSTDTQYF,TRBD2,TRBV30
CASRPGTGKTYEQYF,TRBD1,TRBV28
CAISAPGQGRGTYEQYF,TRBD1,TRBV10-3
CASSYSGAVGYTF,NA,TRBV6-5
CASSLAGQRYSPLHF,TRBD1,TRBV7-2
CASSWRGRFYEQYF,NA,TRBV27
CASSLDSGGTDTQYF,NA,TRBV5-1
CASTSAGGLVNQPQHF,TRBD1,TRBV28
CASSSGVTEAFF,NA,TRBV5-4
CASSLGRTDGNQPQHF,NA,TRBV28
CSVTQGGGETQYF,NA,TRBV29-1
CASSLGTGNQPQHF,NA,TRBV5-1
CASSFGTRTQGNTIYF,NA,TRBV7-2
CASSQLAGAGGEQFF,TRBD2,TRBV4-3